The clone carrying this TCR beta chain has a count of ten or more. Its antigen remains unknown. The CDR3 length is 15 residues. Germline loops: CDR1 LGHDT, CDR2 YNNKEL (reference sequence). V was cut by 1 base and J by 3 bases, with 11 bases left in between. The source of the sample is a study of identical twins. Findings and caveats of the study: Compared with unrelated sharing, twin-shared out-of-frame alpha sequences had more low-probability sequences.

Template switching, a step in the protocol, added a universal primer site, and cDNA carried unique molecular identifiers. Using its own MiXCR run on the 5' RACE reads, TCRdb lists one record per CDR3 protein. The profile shows some 240,000 distinct CDR3 sequences, approximately 8.3% of them singletons. These sequences were also reported in another study, on yellow fever vaccine responses in identical twins.

The clonotype comes from a woman aged 18-29 years in good health. Sample: CD8+ T cells sorted from blood. The chain carries TRBV3-1 and TRBJ2-3; D is unresolved. CDR3 DNA: TGTGCCAGCAGCCAAGGGTTAGCCCTAACAGATACGCAGTATTTT. Its protein product is CASSQGLALTDTQYF.